The rows below give T cell receptor beta chains drawn from one sample of a study of CD8+ T cells in alopecia areata. Assay: immunoSEQ multiplex PCR; the TCRdb copy retains only in-frame clones and omits some. The sample has about 220,000 clones, approximately 57% seen once. Source: CD4+ T cells sorted from blood, taken at week 4, from a patient treated with tofacitinib. The receptor source for this set is a human donor with alopecia areata. Both conserved end residues are part of each CDR3. Each record gives: D gene, clone size, V gene, J gene, CDR3 DNA, CDR3 protein. D genes are given only for firm matches. Clone size is not always given. Where it is, it says once, few, many or a class for expanded clones.

>.|.|TRBV4-3|TRBJ2-7
TGCGCCAGCAGCAAGACAGGCTACGAGCAGTACTTC
CASSKTGYEQYF
>TRBD2|.|TRBV15|TRBJ2-1
TGTGCCACCAGCAGAGATGCCGGACTAGCGGGGGATCAGCAGTTCTTC
CATSRDAGLAGDQQFF
>.|.|TRBV5-1|TRBJ1-2
TGCGCCAGCAGCTTGGACGGTTCAGCAAACTATGGCTACACCTTC
CASSLDGSANYGYTF
>.|.|TRBV27|TRBJ2-3
TGTGCCAGCAGTTTTGAAAGGGCCAGAGATACGCAGTATTTT
CASSFERARDTQYF
>.|few|TRBV15|TRBJ2-3
TGTGCCACCAGCAGAGATAAAGCATTAGATACGCAGTATTTT
CATSRDKALDTQYF
>.|many|TRBV6-6|TRBJ1-2
TGTGCCAGCATCCGGGGGGGAGAGGGCTACACCTTC
CASIRGGEGYTF
>.|.|TRBV29-1|TRBJ1-1
TGCAGCGTACACAGGAGGACTGAAGCTTTCTTT
CSVHRRTEAFF
>TRBD1|.|TRBV6-1|TRBJ2-6
TGTGCCAGCAGTGGAGGGACAGGACTCTCTGGGGCCAACGTCCTGACTTTC
CASSGGTGLSGANVLTF
>.|once|TRBV30|TRBJ1-6
TGTGCCTGGAGTGCAGGACCGAATTCACCCCTCCACTTT
CAWSAGPNSPLHF
>.|.|TRBV6-5|TRBJ2-1
TGTGCCAGCAGTTACTCCGGGGTATCAGGGGCGGATGAGCAGTTCTTC
CASSYSGVSGADEQFF
>TRBD1|.|TRBV11-3|TRBJ2-7
TGTGCCAGCAGCTTAGAAACGGGACAGGGAACATACGAGCAGTACTTC
CASSLETGQGTYEQYF
>.|.|TRBV29-1|TRBJ1-2
TGCAGCGTGACCGGTTTGGGTGACTATGGCTACACCTTC
CSVTGLGDYGYTF
>.|.|TRBV6-5|TRBJ1-5
TGTGCCAGCGGGGGGATTGGACAGCCCCAGCATTTT
CASGGIGQPQHF
>.|.|TRBV29-1|TRBJ2-7
TGCAGCGTGCGGTATCGTGCGGGGCCCTACGAGCAGTACTTC
CSVRYRAGPYEQYF
>.|few|TRBV30|TRBJ1-5
TGTGCCTGGCAAGGGAGGAAGGGCAATCAGCCCCAGCATTTT
CAWQGRKGNQPQHF
>.|.|TRBV7-3|TRBJ2-3
TGTGCCAGCAGCTTCGTATCGGGCGGCACAGATACGCAGTATTTT
CASSFVSGGTDTQYF
>TRBD2|few|TRBV5-1|TRBJ2-5
TGCGCCAGCAGCGAGGGACTAGCGAGTGAGACCCAGTACTTC
CASSEGLASETQYF
>.|.|TRBV2|TRBJ1-1
TGTGCCAGCAGTGAAGGGGGCACTGAAGCTTTCTTT
CASSEGGTEAFF
>TRBD2|few|TRBV5-1|TRBJ2-1
TGCGCCAGCAGCAACCCCGGGGGGTCCTACAATGAGCAGTTCTTC
CASSNPGGSYNEQFF
>.|.|TRBV30|TRBJ2-5
TGTGCCTGGAGTGTGGGTGAGACCCAGTACTTC
CAWSVGETQYF
>TRBD1|.|TRBV9|TRBJ2-7
TGTGCCAGCAGCGTAGACCCGGACAGGGGGCCGGAAGAGCAGTACTTC
CASSVDPDRGPEEQYF
>TRBD2|.|TRBV9|TRBJ2-1
TGTGCCAGCAGCGTAGCTGGGGCGGGGGGGCGCAATGAGCAGTTCTTC
CASSVAGAGGRNEQFF
>.|.|TRBV7-9|TRBJ2-3
TGTGCCAGCAGCCTCGCCGAACGGAGAGGAGATACGCAGTATTTT
CASSLAERRGDTQYF
>.|.|TRBV5-1|TRBJ1-2
TGCGCCAGCAGCTTGGGGCAGGGTATATTTGGCTACACCTTC
CASSLGQGIFGYTF
>.|.|TRBV6-5|TRBJ2-1
TGTGCCAGCAGTTACTCTACGTCGGGGGCCCATGAGCAGTTCTTC
CASSYSTSGAHEQFF